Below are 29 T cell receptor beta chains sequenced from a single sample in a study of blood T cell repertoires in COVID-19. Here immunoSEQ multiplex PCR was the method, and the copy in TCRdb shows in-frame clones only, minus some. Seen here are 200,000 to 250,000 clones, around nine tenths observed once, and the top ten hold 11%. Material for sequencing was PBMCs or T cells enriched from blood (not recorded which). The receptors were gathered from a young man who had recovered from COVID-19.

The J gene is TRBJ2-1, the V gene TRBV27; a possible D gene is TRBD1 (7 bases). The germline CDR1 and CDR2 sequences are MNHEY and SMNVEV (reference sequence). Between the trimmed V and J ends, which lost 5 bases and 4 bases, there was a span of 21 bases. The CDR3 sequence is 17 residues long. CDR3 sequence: CASSLPVGGGRYNEQFF. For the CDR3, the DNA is TGTGCCAGCAGTCTTCCGGTCGGAGGGGGCCGGTACAATGAGCAGTTCTTC.

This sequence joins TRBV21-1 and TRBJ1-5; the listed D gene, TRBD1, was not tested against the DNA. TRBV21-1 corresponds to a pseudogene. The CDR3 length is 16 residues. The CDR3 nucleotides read TGTGCCAGCAGCAAACAGGGGGCGCGGTCTGTTCAGCCCCAGCATTTT. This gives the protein CASSKQGARSVQPQHF.

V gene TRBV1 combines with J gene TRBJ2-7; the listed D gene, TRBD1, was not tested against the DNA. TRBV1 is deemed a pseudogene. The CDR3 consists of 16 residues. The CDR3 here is CTSSQETGAESYEQYF. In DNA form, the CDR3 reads TGCACCAGCAGCCAAGAAACAGGCGCCGAGAGCTACGAGCAGTACTTC.

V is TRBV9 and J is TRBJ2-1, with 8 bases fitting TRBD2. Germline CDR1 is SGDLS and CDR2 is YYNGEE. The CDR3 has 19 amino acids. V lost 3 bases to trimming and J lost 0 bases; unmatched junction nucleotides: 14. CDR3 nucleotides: TGTGCCAGCAGCGACGGGGGGGTAAACCGCCGCTACTCCTACAATGAGCAGTTCTTC. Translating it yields CASSDGGVNRRYSYNEQFF. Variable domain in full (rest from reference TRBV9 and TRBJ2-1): DSGVTQTPKHLITATGQRVTLRCSPRSGDLSVYWYQQSLDQGLQFLIQYYNGEERAKGNILERFSAQQFPDLHSELNLSSLELGDSALYFCASSDGGVNRRYSYNEQFFGPGTRLTVL.

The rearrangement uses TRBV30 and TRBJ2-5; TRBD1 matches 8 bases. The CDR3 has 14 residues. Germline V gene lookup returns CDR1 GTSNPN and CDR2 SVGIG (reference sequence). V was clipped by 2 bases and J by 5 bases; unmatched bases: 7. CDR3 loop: CAWSRGQGGETQYF. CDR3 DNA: TGTGCCTGGAGTCGAGGACAGGGTGGGGAGACCCAGTACTTC. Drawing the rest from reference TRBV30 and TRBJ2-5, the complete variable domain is SQTIHQWPATLVQPVGSPLSLECTVEGTSNPNLYWYRQAAGRGLQLLFYSVGIGQISSEVPQNLSASRPQDRQFILSSKKLLLSDSGFYLCAWSRGQGGETQYFGPGTRLLVL.

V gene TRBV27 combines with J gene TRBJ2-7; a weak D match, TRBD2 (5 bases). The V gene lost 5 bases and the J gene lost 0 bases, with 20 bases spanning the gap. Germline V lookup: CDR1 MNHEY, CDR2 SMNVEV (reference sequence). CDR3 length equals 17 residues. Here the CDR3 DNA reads TGTGCCAGCAGTCCCCCGCGAGGGCCCTCACTCTCCTACGAGCAGTACTTC. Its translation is CASSPPRGPSLSYEQYF.

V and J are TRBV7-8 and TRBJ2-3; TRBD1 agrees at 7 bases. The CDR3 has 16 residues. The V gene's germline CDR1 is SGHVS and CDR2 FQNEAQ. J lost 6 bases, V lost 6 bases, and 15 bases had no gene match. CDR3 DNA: TGTGCCAGCAGACTTAGCCCGACAGGGCTCTCGGATACGCAGTATTTT. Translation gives CASRLSPTGLSDTQYF.

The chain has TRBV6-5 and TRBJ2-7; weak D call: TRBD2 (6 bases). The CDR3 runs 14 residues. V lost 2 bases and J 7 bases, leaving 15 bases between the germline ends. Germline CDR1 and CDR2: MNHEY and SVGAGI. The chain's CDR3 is CASSYGVGGREQYF. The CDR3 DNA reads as TGTGCCAGCAGTTACGGGGTCGGAGGGAGGGAGCAGTACTTC.

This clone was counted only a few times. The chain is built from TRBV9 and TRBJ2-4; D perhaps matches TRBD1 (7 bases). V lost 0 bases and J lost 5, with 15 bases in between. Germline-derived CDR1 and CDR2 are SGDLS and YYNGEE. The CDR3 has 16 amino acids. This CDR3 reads CASSVGGGGTENIQYF. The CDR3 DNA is TGTGCCAGCAGCGTAGGAGGAGGGGGCACGGAAAACATTCAGTACTTC.

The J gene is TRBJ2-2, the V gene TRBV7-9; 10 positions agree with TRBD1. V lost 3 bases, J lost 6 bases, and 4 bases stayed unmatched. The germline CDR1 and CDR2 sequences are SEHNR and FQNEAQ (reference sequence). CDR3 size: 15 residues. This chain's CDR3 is CASSFRDRGSGELFF. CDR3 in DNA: TGTGCCAGCAGCTTCCGGGACAGGGGATCCGGGGAGCTGTTTTTT.

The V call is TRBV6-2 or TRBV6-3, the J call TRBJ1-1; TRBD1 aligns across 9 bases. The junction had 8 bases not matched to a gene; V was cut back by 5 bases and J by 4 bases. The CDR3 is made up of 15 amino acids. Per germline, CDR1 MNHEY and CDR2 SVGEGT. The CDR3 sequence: CASSASRDRVTEAFF. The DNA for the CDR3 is TGTGCCAGCAGTGCGTCCCGGGACAGGGTCACTGAAGCTTTCTTT.

The CDR3 DNA follows: TGTGCCAGCATTCCTGCGGGGAGGGATAATTCACCCCTCCACTTT. Amino acid sequence: CASIPAGRDNSPLHF. V is TRBV28 and J is TRBJ1-6; D is unresolved. Germline V lookup: CDR1 MDHEN, CDR2 SYDVKM. The ends were cut back, 7 bases at V and 5 bases at J, with 15 bases in the middle. This CDR3 is 15 amino acids long.

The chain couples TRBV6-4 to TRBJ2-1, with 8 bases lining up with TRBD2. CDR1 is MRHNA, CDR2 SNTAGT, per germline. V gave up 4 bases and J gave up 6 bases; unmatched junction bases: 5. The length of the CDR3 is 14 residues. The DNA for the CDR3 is TGTGCCAGCAGTGCGGGACTAGGGGGCAATGAGCAGTTCTTC. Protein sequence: CASSAGLGGNEQFF.

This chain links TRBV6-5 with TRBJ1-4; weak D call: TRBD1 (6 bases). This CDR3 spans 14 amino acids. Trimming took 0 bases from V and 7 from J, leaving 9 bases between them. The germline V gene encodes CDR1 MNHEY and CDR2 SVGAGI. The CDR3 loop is CASSYSTGSEKLFF. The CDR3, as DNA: TGTGCCAGCAGTTACTCGACAGGCTCTGAAAAACTGTTTTTT.

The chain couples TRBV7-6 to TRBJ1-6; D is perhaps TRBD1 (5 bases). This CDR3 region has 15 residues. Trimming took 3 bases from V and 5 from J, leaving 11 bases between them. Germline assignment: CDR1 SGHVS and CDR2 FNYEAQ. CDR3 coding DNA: TGTGCCAGCAGCTTGGGGGGACGGAATAATTCACCCCTCCACTTT. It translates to CASSLGGRNNSPLHF.

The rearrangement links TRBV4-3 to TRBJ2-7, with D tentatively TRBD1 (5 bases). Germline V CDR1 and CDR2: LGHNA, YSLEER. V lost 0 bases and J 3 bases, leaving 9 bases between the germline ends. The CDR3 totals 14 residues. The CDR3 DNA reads TGCGCCAGCAGCCAAGATAAGGGGCTCTACGAGCAGTACTTC. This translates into CASSQDKGLYEQYF.

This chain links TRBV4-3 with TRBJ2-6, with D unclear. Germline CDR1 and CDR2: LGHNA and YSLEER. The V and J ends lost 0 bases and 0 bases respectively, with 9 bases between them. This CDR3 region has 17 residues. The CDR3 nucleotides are TGCGCCAGCAGCCAAGAGCCGGGTATCTCTGGGGCCAACGTCCTGACTTTC. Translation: CASSQEPGISGANVLTF.

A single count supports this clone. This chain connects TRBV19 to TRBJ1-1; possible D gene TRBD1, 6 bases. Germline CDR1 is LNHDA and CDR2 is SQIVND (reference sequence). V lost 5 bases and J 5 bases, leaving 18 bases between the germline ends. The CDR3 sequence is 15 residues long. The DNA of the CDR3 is TGTGCCAGTAGTCCACAGGGTTTTGGAAGGACTGAAGCTTTCTTT. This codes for CASSPQGFGRTEAFF.

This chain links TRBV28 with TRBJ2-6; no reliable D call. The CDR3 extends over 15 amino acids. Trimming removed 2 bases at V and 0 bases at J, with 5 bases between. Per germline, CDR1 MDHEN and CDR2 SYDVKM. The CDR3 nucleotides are TGTGCCAGCAGTTTAGCTAGCTCTGGGGCCAACGTCCTGACTTTC. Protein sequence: CASSLASSGANVLTF.

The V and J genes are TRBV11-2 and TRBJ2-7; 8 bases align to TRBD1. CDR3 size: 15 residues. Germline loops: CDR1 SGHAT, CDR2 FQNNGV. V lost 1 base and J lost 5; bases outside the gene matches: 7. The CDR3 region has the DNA TGTGCCAGCAGCTTAGCAGTGACAGGGGTTAACGAGCAGTACTTC. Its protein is CASSLAVTGVNEQYF.

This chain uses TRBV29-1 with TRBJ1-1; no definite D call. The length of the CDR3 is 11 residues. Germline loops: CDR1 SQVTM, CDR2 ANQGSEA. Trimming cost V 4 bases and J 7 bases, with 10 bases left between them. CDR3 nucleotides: TGCAGCGTTGTCGGTCACGGTGAAGCTTTCTTT. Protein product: CSVVGHGEAFF. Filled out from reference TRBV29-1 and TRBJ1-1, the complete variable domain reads SAVISQKPSRDICQRGTSLTIQCQVDSQVTMMFWYRQQPGQSLTLIATANQGSEATYESGFVIDKFPISRPNLTFSTLTVSNMSPEDSSIYLCSVVGHGEAFFGQGTRLTVV.

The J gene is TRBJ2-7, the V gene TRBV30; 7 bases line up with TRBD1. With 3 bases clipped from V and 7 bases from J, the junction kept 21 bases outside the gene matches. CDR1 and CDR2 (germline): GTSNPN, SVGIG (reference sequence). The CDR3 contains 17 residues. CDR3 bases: TGTGCCTGGAGCGCAACCACGACAGGGAGAGGTATTTGGGAGCAGTACTTC. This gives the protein CAWSATTTGRGIWEQYF.

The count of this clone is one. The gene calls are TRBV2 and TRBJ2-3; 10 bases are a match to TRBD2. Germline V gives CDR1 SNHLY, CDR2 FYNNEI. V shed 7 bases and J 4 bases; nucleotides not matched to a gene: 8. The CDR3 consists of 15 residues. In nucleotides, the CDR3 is TGTGCCAGCACTAGCGGGAGTAGTCGTGCAGATACGCAGTATTTT. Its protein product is CASTSGSSRADTQYF.

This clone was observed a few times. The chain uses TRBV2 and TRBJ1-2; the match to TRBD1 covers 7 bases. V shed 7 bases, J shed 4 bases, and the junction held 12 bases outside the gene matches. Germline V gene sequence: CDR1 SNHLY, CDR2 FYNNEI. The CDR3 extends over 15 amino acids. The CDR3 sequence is CASNLKTGPTYGYTF. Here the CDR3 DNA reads TGTGCCAGCAACCTAAAGACAGGGCCCACCTATGGCTACACCTTC.

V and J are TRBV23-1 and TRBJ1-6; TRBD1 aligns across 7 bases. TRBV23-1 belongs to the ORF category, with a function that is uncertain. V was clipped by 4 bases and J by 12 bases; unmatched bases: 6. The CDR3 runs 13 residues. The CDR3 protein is CASSLSPGGPLHF. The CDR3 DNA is TGCGCCAGCAGTCTTTCCCCAGGGGGACCCCTCCACTTT.

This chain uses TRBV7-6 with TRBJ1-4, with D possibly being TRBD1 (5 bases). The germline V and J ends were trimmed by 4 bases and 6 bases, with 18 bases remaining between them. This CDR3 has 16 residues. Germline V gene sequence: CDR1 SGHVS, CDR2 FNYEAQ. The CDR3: CASSSIRGRRDEKLFF. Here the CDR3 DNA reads TGTGCCAGCAGCTCGATTCGGGGGAGACGAGATGAAAAACTGTTTTTT.

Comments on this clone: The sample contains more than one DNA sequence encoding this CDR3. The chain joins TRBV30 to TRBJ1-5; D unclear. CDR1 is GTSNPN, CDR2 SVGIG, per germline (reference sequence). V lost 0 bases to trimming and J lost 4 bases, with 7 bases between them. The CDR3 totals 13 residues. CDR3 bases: TGTGCCTGGAGTGTACGGGGTAATCAGCCCCAGCATTTT. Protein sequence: CAWSVRGNQPQHF.

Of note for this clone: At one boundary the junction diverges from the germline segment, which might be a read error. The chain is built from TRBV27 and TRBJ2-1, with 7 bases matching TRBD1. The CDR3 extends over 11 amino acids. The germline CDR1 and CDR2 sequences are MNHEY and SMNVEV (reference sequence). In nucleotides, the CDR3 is TGTGCCAGCAGAGGCAGGGACAGTGAGGTCTTC. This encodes CASRGRDSEVF.

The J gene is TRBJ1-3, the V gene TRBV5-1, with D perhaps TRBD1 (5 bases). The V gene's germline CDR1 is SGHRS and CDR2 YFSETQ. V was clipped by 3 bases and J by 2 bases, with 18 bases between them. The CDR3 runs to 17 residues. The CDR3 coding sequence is TGCGCCAGCAGCTCCGCGATGGGGCGGAGAGCTGGAAACACCATATATTTT. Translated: CASSSAMGRRAGNTIYF.